This entry lists 2 T cell receptor beta chains sequenced from one sample in a study of T cell responses to AZD1222 COVID-19 vaccine. Libraries were prepared by immunoSEQ multiplex PCR; TCRdb keeps only in-frame clonotypes and omits some of them. Seen here are about 66,000 clones, 88% observed once, and the top ten hold around 4.9%. This specimen was peripheral blood, taken 28 days after the second dose of the MenACWY control vaccine. These receptors were collected from an adult who received the MenACWY meningococcal vaccine as a control.

The genes are TRBV20-1 and TRBJ2-7; the match to TRBD1 covers 8 bases. This CDR3 is 16 amino acids long. The V and J ends lost 3 bases and 3 bases, in that order; junction bases with no gene match: 13. Per the germline V gene, CDR1 is DFQATT and CDR2 is SNEGSKA (reference sequence). CDR3 in DNA: TGCAGTGCTAGTCGCGGACAGGGAACCTTTGGCTACGAGCAGTACTTC. As protein: CSASRGQGTFGYEQYF.

The rearrangement uses TRBV30 and TRBJ1-6; D may be TRBD1 (5 bases). The V end was cut by 4 bases, the J end by 7 bases, with 11 bases between. This CDR3 has 13 amino acids. Per germline, CDR1 GTSNPN and CDR2 SVGIG (reference sequence). The CDR3 region is CAWTGTANSPLHF. DNA for the CDR3: TGTGCCTGGACCGGGACGGCGAATTCACCCCTCCACTTT.